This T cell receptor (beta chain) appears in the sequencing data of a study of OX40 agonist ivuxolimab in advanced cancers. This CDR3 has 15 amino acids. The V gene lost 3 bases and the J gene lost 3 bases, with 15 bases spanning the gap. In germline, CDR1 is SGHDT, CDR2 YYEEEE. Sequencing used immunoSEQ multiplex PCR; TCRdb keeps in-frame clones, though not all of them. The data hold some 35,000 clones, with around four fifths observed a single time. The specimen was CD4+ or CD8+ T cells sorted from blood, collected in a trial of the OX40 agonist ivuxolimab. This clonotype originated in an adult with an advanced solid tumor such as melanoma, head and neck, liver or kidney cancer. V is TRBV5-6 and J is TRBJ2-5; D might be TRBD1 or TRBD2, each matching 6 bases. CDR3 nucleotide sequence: TGTGCCAGCAGCTACGAGAGAAGGGGGGAAGAGACCCAGTACTTC. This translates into CASSYERRGEETQYF.